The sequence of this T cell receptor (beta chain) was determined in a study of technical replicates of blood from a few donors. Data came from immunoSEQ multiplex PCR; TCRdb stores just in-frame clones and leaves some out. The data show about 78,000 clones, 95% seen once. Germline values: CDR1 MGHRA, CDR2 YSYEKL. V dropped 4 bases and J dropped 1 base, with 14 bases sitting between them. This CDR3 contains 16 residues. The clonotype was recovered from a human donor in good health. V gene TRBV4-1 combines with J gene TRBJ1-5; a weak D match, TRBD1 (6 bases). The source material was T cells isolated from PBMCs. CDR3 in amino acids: CASSPMGAESNQPQHF. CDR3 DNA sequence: TGCGCCAGCAGCCCGATGGGGGCAGAGAGCAATCAGCCCCAGCATTTT.